The rows below give T cell receptor beta chains drawn from one sample of a study of T-cell memory formation after mild COVID-19. TCRdb reprocessed the 5' RACE reads with MiXCR, giving one entry per CDR3 protein. The data show 250,000 to 300,000 distinct CDR3 sequences, under 20% seen once. The source material was PBMCs or a T cell subset sorted from them (not recorded which). These receptors were collected from a man in his late teens or twenties who had mild COVID-19 (a few samples of this study predate the infection). Cell type and time point are not known. Each CDR3 is given without its conserved first and last residue. Each record gives: clone size, J gene, V gene, CDR3 protein. Clone size appears in some rows only: once, few, many, or a class for an expanded clone.

clone_size: many
j_call: TRBJ2-6
v_call: TRBV5-1
cdr3_aa: ASSLVASGANVLT

clone_size: NA
j_call: TRBJ1-6
v_call: TRBV5-6
cdr3_aa: ASSLSRAGGHSPLH

clone_size: NA
j_call: TRBJ2-5
v_call: TRBV5-1
cdr3_aa: ASSTTGRLF

clone_size: NA
j_call: TRBJ2-1
v_call: TRBV7-9
cdr3_aa: ASRDGGPTYNEQF

clone_size: few
j_call: TRBJ1-1
v_call: TRBV20-1
cdr3_aa: SAQTGQLSVEAF

clone_size: many
j_call: TRBJ1-3
v_call: TRBV5-1
cdr3_aa: ASSLESSGNTIY

clone_size: many
j_call: TRBJ2-5
v_call: TRBV7-9
cdr3_aa: ASSPTPGPAGETQY

clone_size: NA
j_call: TRBJ2-1
v_call: TRBV7-6
cdr3_aa: ASSLFGTTPNEQF

clone_size: NA
j_call: TRBJ2-3
v_call: TRBV5-1
cdr3_aa: ASSTGQGTFTDTQY

clone_size: NA
j_call: TRBJ1-6
v_call: TRBV28
cdr3_aa: ASSLQGSPLH

clone_size: many
j_call: TRBJ2-3
v_call: TRBV2
cdr3_aa: ASRERADTQY

clone_size: NA
j_call: TRBJ1-1
v_call: TRBV2
cdr3_aa: ASSVRGHEAF

clone_size: NA
j_call: TRBJ2-2
v_call: TRBV24-1
cdr3_aa: ATLGQGNTGELF

clone_size: few
j_call: TRBJ2-3
v_call: TRBV11-3
cdr3_aa: ASSYGQGFTDTQY

clone_size: NA
j_call: TRBJ2-5
v_call: TRBV4-3
cdr3_aa: ASSQVTPSRVETQY

clone_size: NA
j_call: TRBJ1-5
v_call: TRBV28
cdr3_aa: ASGGDTGSNQPQH

clone_size: NA
j_call: TRBJ2-7
v_call: TRBV2
cdr3_aa: ASSDPTGAKEQY

clone_size: NA
j_call: TRBJ2-7
v_call: TRBV7-9
cdr3_aa: ASSLVRTFSSYEQY

clone_size: NA
j_call: TRBJ1-1
v_call: TRBV5-1
cdr3_aa: ASSLQGRDSEAF

clone_size: NA
j_call: TRBJ2-1
v_call: TRBV6-5
cdr3_aa: ASTPGGTISYNEQF

clone_size: NA
j_call: TRBJ1-2
v_call: TRBV12-3/TRBV12-4
cdr3_aa: ASSPRSYGYT

clone_size: NA
j_call: TRBJ1-1
v_call: TRBV6-5
cdr3_aa: ASSYYGGRTEAF

clone_size: NA
j_call: TRBJ2-3
v_call: TRBV7-3
cdr3_aa: ASSLTAGVADTQY

clone_size: NA
j_call: TRBJ1-1
v_call: TRBV7-2
cdr3_aa: ASSGRVTEAF

clone_size: NA
j_call: TRBJ2-5
v_call: TRBV15
cdr3_aa: ATSQGQSKKTQY

clone_size: few
j_call: TRBJ2-2
v_call: TRBV12-3/TRBV12-4
cdr3_aa: ASSSSGGAVGELF

clone_size: NA
j_call: TRBJ2-1
v_call: TRBV7-8
cdr3_aa: ASSPTPGLGMEQF

clone_size: few
j_call: TRBJ1-1
v_call: TRBV4-2
cdr3_aa: ASSQDSGNTEAF

clone_size: NA
j_call: TRBJ1-1
v_call: TRBV6-7
cdr3_aa: ASSYIGVEAF

clone_size: NA
j_call: TRBJ2-3
v_call: TRBV10-1
cdr3_aa: ASWGGSLADTQY

clone_size: few
j_call: TRBJ2-2
v_call: TRBV29-1
cdr3_aa: SVGQWNTGELF

clone_size: many
j_call: TRBJ1-3
v_call: TRBV5-4
cdr3_aa: ASSLAQGNTIY

clone_size: NA
j_call: TRBJ2-4
v_call: TRBV5-1
cdr3_aa: ASSVGQGDIQY

clone_size: few
j_call: TRBJ2-5
v_call: TRBV12-3/TRBV12-4
cdr3_aa: ASSFSLQETQY

clone_size: few
j_call: TRBJ2-3
v_call: TRBV5-1
cdr3_aa: ASSWGLAGTLTDTQY

clone_size: NA
j_call: TRBJ2-7
v_call: TRBV20-1
cdr3_aa: SARDLKNHEQY

clone_size: few
j_call: TRBJ1-2
v_call: TRBV2
cdr3_aa: ASSSWGAGYT

clone_size: NA
j_call: TRBJ2-5
v_call: TRBV4-3
cdr3_aa: ASSHGQGLETQY

clone_size: few
j_call: TRBJ1-1
v_call: TRBV4-1
cdr3_aa: ASSQGDSNTEAF

clone_size: NA
j_call: TRBJ2-2
v_call: TRBV6-4
cdr3_aa: ASSDRAAAGELF

clone_size: NA
j_call: TRBJ1-1
v_call: TRBV6-6
cdr3_aa: ASSLSWAPNTEAF

clone_size: NA
j_call: TRBJ2-3
v_call: TRBV11-2
cdr3_aa: ASSLGLARGVPDTQY

clone_size: few
j_call: TRBJ1-2
v_call: TRBV6-5
cdr3_aa: ASSFYDRPGYGYT

clone_size: NA
j_call: TRBJ2-2
v_call: TRBV6-2/TRBV6-3
cdr3_aa: ASRQGRNTGELF

clone_size: NA
j_call: TRBJ2-7
v_call: TRBV6-6
cdr3_aa: ASSSDRGNEQY

clone_size: NA
j_call: TRBJ1-6
v_call: TRBV12-3/TRBV12-4
cdr3_aa: ASTLVGGNSPLH

clone_size: NA
j_call: TRBJ2-2
v_call: TRBV11-3
cdr3_aa: ASSYDRGNTGELF

clone_size: many
j_call: TRBJ1-3
v_call: TRBV7-2
cdr3_aa: ASSWAQGTPPVAIY

clone_size: NA
j_call: TRBJ2-4
v_call: TRBV7-7
cdr3_aa: ASSLVPNGELRAKNIQY

clone_size: many
j_call: TRBJ2-5
v_call: TRBV4-1
cdr3_aa: ASSQERQGLGETQY

clone_size: many
j_call: TRBJ2-3
v_call: TRBV5-1
cdr3_aa: ASSLATGGGTDTQY

clone_size: NA
j_call: TRBJ2-5
v_call: TRBV5-4
cdr3_aa: ASSGGGHREETQY

clone_size: NA
j_call: TRBJ2-3
v_call: TRBV7-2
cdr3_aa: ASSLRWGADTQY

clone_size: few
j_call: TRBJ2-3
v_call: TRBV7-2
cdr3_aa: ASSLSPGAGTDTQY

clone_size: few
j_call: TRBJ1-3
v_call: TRBV14
cdr3_aa: ASSQVIRPGAGNTIY

clone_size: few
j_call: TRBJ1-2
v_call: TRBV20-1
cdr3_aa: SARRDRGPGYT